This TCR beta chain was recorded in a study of Ad26.COV2.S vaccination and SARS-CoV-2 variants. Whole-study results and caveats: People who got the vaccine or the placebo had similar non-spike TCR breadth.

Treatment in this sample: about 20 received Ad26.COV2.S at low or high dose, single or two shots; roughly five received placebo; per-sample allocation not given. Specimen acquisition occurred on day 63 following the initial vaccine or placebo injection. As regards this clone: Its specificity is not known.

The CDR3 has 15 amino acids. The V gene lost 4 bases and the J gene lost 1 base, with 11 bases spanning the gap. Germline loops: CDR1 SGHRS, CDR2 YFSETQ. This table comes from immunoSEQ multiplex PCR, and its TCRdb copy is limited to in-frame clones, with some not included. The sample has hundreds of thousands of clones, 86% seen once. The V and J genes are TRBV5-1 and TRBJ2-2; D remains ambiguous. This receptor was obtained from a person between 18 and 60 years old who received the Ad26.COV2.S COVID-19 vaccine or a placebo. The sample in question was peripheral blood, obtained in a trial of Ad26.COV2.S vaccine versus placebo. CDR3 DNA sequence: TGCGCCAGCAGCCCCAACAAAAAGAACACCGGGGAGCTGTTTTTT. Translation: CASSPNKKNTGELFF.